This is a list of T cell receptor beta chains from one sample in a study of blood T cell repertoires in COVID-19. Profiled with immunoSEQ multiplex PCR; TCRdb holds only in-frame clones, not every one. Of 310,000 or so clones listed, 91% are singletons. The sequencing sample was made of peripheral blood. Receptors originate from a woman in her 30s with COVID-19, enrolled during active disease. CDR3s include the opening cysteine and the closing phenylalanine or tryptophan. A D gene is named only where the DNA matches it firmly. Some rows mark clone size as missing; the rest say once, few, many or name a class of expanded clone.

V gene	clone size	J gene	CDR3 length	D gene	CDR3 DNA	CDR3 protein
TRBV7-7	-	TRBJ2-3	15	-	TGTGCCAGCAGCTTAAGTTACGGGGAATCAGATACGCAGTATTTT	CASSLSYGESDTQYF
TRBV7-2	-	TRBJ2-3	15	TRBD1	TGTGCCAGCAGCCAGCGACAGGGGAGCACAGATACGCAGTATTTT	CASSQRQGSTDTQYF
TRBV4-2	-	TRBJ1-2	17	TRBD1	TGTGCCAGCAGCCAAGGAGGGACAGGGGGTAGTTTGGATGGCTACACCTTC	CASSQGGTGGSLDGYTF
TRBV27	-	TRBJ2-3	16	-	TGTGCCAGCAGTTCCAGGACTCTGACTCCCACAGATACGCAGTATTTT	CASSSRTLTPTDTQYF
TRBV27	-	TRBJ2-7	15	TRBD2	TGTGCCAGCAGTCAAGGGACTAGCGGGACTTGGGAGCAGTACTTC	CASSQGTSGTWEQYF
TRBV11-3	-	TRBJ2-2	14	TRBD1	TGTGCCAGCAGCAAACAGGGGGCGGCCGGGGAGCTGTTTTTT	CASSKQGAAGELFF
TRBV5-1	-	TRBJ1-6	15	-	TGCGCCAGCAGCCGGGAGGGACAAGGAAATTCACCCCTCCACTTT	CASSREGQGNSPLHF
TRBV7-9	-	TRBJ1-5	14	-	TGTGCCAGCAGCTTGTCGGACAGTTATCAGCCCCAGCATTTT	CASSLSDSYQPQHF
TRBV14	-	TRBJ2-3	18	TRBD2	TGTGCCAGCAGCCAAGATTGGGGGACTAGCGGGAGTGCAGATACGCAGTATTTT	CASSQDWGTSGSADTQYF
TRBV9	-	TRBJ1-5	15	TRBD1	TGTGCCAGCAGCCGGGGGACAGGGGGCAACCAGCCCCAGCATTTT	CASSRGTGGNQPQHF
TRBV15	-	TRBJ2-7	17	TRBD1	TGTGCCACCAGCTCTTACCCCGGGGGGACAGGGCCCGACGAGCAGTACTTC	CATSSYPGGTGPDEQYF
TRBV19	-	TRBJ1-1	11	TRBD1	TGTGCCACCAACAGGGGACCTGAAGCTTTCTTT	CATNRGPEAFF
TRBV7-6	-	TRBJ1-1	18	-	TGTGCCAGCAGCTTATTGCCGGGGAACGGGATCCAACACACTGAAGCTTTCTTT	CASSLLPGNGIQHTEAFF
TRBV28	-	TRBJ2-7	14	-	TGTGCCAGCACCCCCCGGGTCCGACGCTGGGAGCAGTACTTC	CASTPRVRRWEQYF
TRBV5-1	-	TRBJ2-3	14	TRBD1	TGCGCCAGCAGCTGGGGGACAGACACAGATACGCAGTATTTT	CASSWGTDTDTQYF
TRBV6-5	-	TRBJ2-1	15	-	TGTGCCAGCAGTTACGGGCAGGGGTATTACAATGAGCAGTTCTTC	CASSYGQGYYNEQFF
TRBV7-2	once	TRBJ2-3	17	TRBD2	TGTGCCAGCAGCCCCCTGGGGGTAGCGGGAGCGGCAGATACGCAGTATTTT	CASSPLGVAGAADTQYF
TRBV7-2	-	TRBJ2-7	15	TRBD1	TGTGCCAGCAGCTTAGTCGCGACAGGGGGGGACGAGCAGTACTTC	CASSLVATGGDEQYF
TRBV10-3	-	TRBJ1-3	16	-	TGTGCCATCAGTGAGTACAGGGAGCAGGACGGAAACACCATATATTTT	CAISEYREQDGNTIYF
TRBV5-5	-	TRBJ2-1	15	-	TGTGCCAGCAGCCTGTATGGTACAGACTACAATGAGCAGTTCTTC	CASSLYGTDYNEQFF
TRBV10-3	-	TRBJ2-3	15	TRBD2	TGTGCCATCAGGGGAGGGGCTAGCGACACAGATACGCAGTATTTT	CAIRGGASDTDTQYF